This T cell receptor (beta chain) was captured by sequencing in a study of T cell repertoires in cytomegalovirus infection. The wider study: CMV epitopes used comprised recently identified HLA-C-restricted ones and well-studied HLA-B-restricted ones. Public TCR beta signatures indicated both CMV infection and matching HLA type.

Concerning this clonotype itself: The antigen is undetermined.

This CDR3 has 16 amino acids. J gave up 1 base and V 5 bases, and 7 bases lay outside the gene matches. CDR1 is MDHEN and CDR2 is SYDVKM in the germline V gene. One entry per CDR3 protein results from TCRdb running MiXCR on the reads. Of 550,000 to 700,000 distinct CDR3 sequences listed, 40% were seen once; the top ten hold 48%. Broader study findings: Totalled public TCR beta family frequency picked out people who carried CMV plus the relevant HLA. HLA-C-restricted, CMV-specific TCR beta clonotypes were dominant ex vivo.

Sample: cultured PBMCs, taken from culture after CMV antigen stimulation. The TCR was taken from a human donor in good health (CMV status not recorded). Some clones in this sample may be carry-over from other donors' samples. V gene TRBV28 combines with J gene TRBJ2-5, with 10 positions matching TRBD2. The CDR3 loop is CASSGPGTSAQETQYF. Written as DNA, the CDR3 is TGTGCCAGCAGTGGGCCCGGGACTAGCGCCCAAGAGACCCAGTACTTC. Full variable domain (outside the CDR3, taken from reference TRBV28 and TRBJ2-5): DVKVTQSSRYLVKRTGEKVFLECVQDMDHENMFWYRQDPGLGLRLIYFSYDVKMKEKGDIPEGYSVSREKKERFSLILESASTNQTSMYLCASSGPGTSAQETQYFGPGTRLLVL.